This note documents a single T cell receptor beta chain sequence. Trimming pared 0 bases from V and 4 bases from J, leaving 12 bases between. CDR1 is MNHEY, CDR2 SVGAGI, per germline. The CDR3 length is 15 residues. These data belong to a study of blood T cell repertoires in COVID-19. Study at large: The analysed material was cDNA or gDNA that came from T cells, B-cell-depleted T cells, or PBMCs.

Methods used by the authors: Quantification of nucleated cells was approximated via reference gene primer amplification. Assay used: immunoSEQ multiplex PCR; TCRdb lists only in-frame clones, some missing. The V and J calls and the clone size are those of that table, but D and trimming were determined from the DNA. The sample lists some 88,000 clones, more than 75% occurring once. The sequenced sample consisted of peripheral blood. The chain recombines TRBV6-5 with TRBJ1-1; weak D call: TRBD1 (5 bases). The receptor was derived from a woman aged 65 to 85 with acute or convalescent COVID-19. The CDR3 region has the DNA TGTGCCAGCAGTTACTCGAGAGATCAGGGCACTGAAGCTTTCTTT. Protein product: CASSYSRDQGTEAFF.